This record concerns one TCR beta chain sequence. This sample was included in a study of CD8+ T cells in alopecia areata. About the research overall: For the treated group, dosing was oral tofacitinib at 5 to 10 mg twice daily. Tofacitinib ran 6 to 18 months, followed by 6 months off drug.

CD4+ and CD8+ T cells were sorted from PBMCs. Extraction of RNA preceded its reverse transcription into cDNA, which served as the sequencing template. Using immunoSEQ multiplex PCR, the repertoire was profiled, and TCRdb retains in-frame clones only, with some absent. This table has approximately 59,000 clones, more than 40% appearing once. Germline loops: CDR1 MNHEY, CDR2 SVGAGI. The CDR3 runs to 12 residues. Trimming pared 8 bases from V and 0 bases from J, leaving 5 bases between. The TCR originated in a human donor with alopecia areata. The sample was CD8+ T cells sorted from blood, taken at week 0. The rearrangement joins TRBV6-5 to TRBJ2-1; D call uncertain. The CDR3 is CASRGSYNEQFF. The DNA of the CDR3 is TGTGCCAGCCGAGGCTCCTACAATGAGCAGTTCTTC.